This T cell receptor beta chain was documented in a study of neurological immune-mediated disorders. This clonotype showed up many times. Trimming took 1 base from V and 7 from J, leaving 11 bases between them. CDR3 length equals 14 residues. The germline CDR1 and CDR2 sequences are SGHTA and FQGNSA. TCRdb re-called the 5' RACE reads with MiXCR, one entry per CDR3 protein. This sample has tens of thousands of distinct CDR3 sequences, with around 21% found just once. Sequencing was performed on CD4+ T cells from blood. This sequence was found in a man in his forties or fifties with HTLV-1-associated myelopathy (HAM/TSP). This chain links TRBV7-2 with TRBJ2-1; D not certain. CDR3 coding DNA: TGTGCCAGCAGCTTAGACTCCAGTAGGAATGAGCAGTTCTTC. Translating gives CASSLDSSRNEQFF. Full variable domain (outside the CDR3, taken from reference TRBV7-2 and TRBJ2-1): GAGVSQSPSNKVTEKGKDVELRCDPISGHTALYWYRQSLGQGLEFLIYFQGNSAPDKSGLPSDRFSAERTGGSVSTLTIQRTQQEDSAVYLCASSLDSSRNEQFFGPGTRLTVL.